Presented here are 20 T cell receptor beta chains from one specimen sequenced in a study of regulatory T cells in long-lasting Graves disease. Building of the TCR beta libraries involved iRepertoire HTBI primers and Arm-PCR of CDR3 regions. TCRdb itself ran the multiplex PCR reads through MiXCR, one entry per CDR3 protein. The sample lists over 350,000 distinct CDR3 sequences, 11% to 15% seen once, with about a sixth in the top ten. As to time point: newly diagnosed GD, antithyroid drugs for less than 3 months. TCR sequences were obtained from RNA taken from PBMCs. These data are also associated with another study on T cells in Graves' hyperthyroidism and ophthalmopathy.

Sequencing was performed on peripheral blood mononuclear cells (PBMCs), taken at new diagnosis, from a patient treated with antithyroid drugs. The receptors come from a woman between 50 and 59 years old with Graves disease.

The sample holds many counts of this clonotype. The genes are TRBV6-5 and TRBJ2-7; 9 nucleotides match TRBD1. Trimming removed 0 bases from V and 0 bases from J; junction bases left unmatched: 3. CDR3 length: 16 residues. Germline loops: CDR1 MNHEY, CDR2 SVGAGI. As DNA, the CDR3 is TGTGCCAGCAGTTACTCGACGGGACAGGGCTCCTACGAGCAGTACTTC. Protein product: CASSYSTGQGSYEQYF.

The chain is built from TRBV3-1 and TRBJ1-2; D is unclear. V lost 0 bases and J lost 4, with 6 bases in between. The CDR3 spans 13 residues. The germline V gene has CDR1 LGHDT and CDR2 YNNKEL (reference sequence). The CDR3 is CASSQEGSYGYTF. The DNA for the CDR3 is TGTGCCAGCAGCCAAGAAGGTAGCTATGGCTACACCTTC.

This chain uses TRBV7-9 with TRBJ2-3; D tentatively reads TRBD1 or TRBD2 (6 bases each). CDR1 SEHNR and CDR2 FQNEAQ come from the germline V gene (reference sequence). There are 14 residues in the CDR3. The CDR3 DNA sequence: TGTGCGACGGGGGCACCGGGTAGCACAGATACGCAGTATTTT. Its translation is CATGAPGSTDTQYF.

The chain recombines TRBV7-9 with TRBJ2-7; D is uncertain. CDR3 length equals 15 residues. Trimming took off 2 bases at V and 5 bases at J, with 16 bases between the two ends. Per the germline V gene, CDR1 is SEHNR and CDR2 is FQNEAQ (reference sequence). The CDR3 is CASSLRVHPADEQYF. CDR3 nucleotides: TGTGCCAGCAGCTTACGAGTTCATCCGGCGGACGAGCAGTACTTC.

The rearrangement links TRBV7-9 to TRBJ2-1; 9 bases map to TRBD2. Germline CDR1 is SEHNR and CDR2 is FQNEAQ (reference sequence). The CDR3 covers 17 residues. J was trimmed by 9 bases and V by 2 bases; bases with no gene match: 14. CDR3 loop: CASSLTSRPSGIIEQFF. The CDR3 coding sequence is TGTGCCAGCAGCTTAACCTCCCGGCCTAGCGGGATTATTGAGCAGTTCTTC.

Ten or more counts support this clonotype. The chain carries TRBV10-3 and TRBJ2-5; D may match TRBD1 or TRBD2 (6 bases each). Trimming stripped 2 bases from V and 7 bases from J, with 14 bases between. This CDR3 spans 14 amino acids. From germline, CDR1 is ENHRY and CDR2 SYGVKD. CDR3 nucleotide sequence: TGTGCCATCAGTGAGGGGGCCGAGGGGGGGACCCAGTACTTC. Translating it yields CAISEGAEGGTQYF.

The rearrangement links TRBV6-1 to TRBJ2-2, with a weak D call TRBD1 (5 bases). Trimming took off 7 bases at V and 6 bases at J, with 12 bases between the two ends. Germline loops: CDR1 MNHNS, CDR2 SASEGT. The CDR3 sequence is 13 residues long. The CDR3 sequence is CASKITGAGELFF. The CDR3 DNA reads as TGTGCCAGCAAAATCACAGGAGCCGGGGAGCTGTTTTTT.

This clonotype was detected ten times or more. V and J are TRBV4-2 and TRBJ2-1; the match to TRBD2 covers 7 bases. CDR3 length: 14 residues. V shed 1 base, J shed 3 bases, and the junction held 0 bases outside the gene matches. From germline, CDR1 is LGHNA and CDR2 YNFKEQ. The CDR3 region is CASSQGTSYNEQFF. As DNA, the CDR3 is TGTGCCAGCAGCCAAGGGACTAGCTACAATGAGCAGTTCTTC.

This clonotype came up a few times. V and J are TRBV29-1 and TRBJ2-2, with 9 bases lining up with TRBD2. Trimming at V came to 3 bases and at J to 5 bases, leaving 4 bases not matched to a gene. The length of the CDR3 is 14 residues. CDR1 SQVTM and CDR2 ANQGSEA come from the germline V gene. This CDR3 reads CSVDDLAGTGELFF. The CDR3 DNA is TGCAGCGTTGATGACCTAGCGGGGACCGGGGAGCTGTTTTTT.

At least ten counts were recorded for this clonotype. The germline gene is not matched at one end of the junction; a read error may be the cause. The V gene is TRBV7-3, the J gene TRBJ2-2; 8 nucleotides match TRBD1. Germline CDR1 SGHTA, CDR2 FQGTGA. The CDR3 is made up of 15 amino acids. The CDR3 DNA is TGTGCCAGCAGCATAACCAGGGGGCTCTCCGGGGAGCTGTTTTTT. Translated, it gives CASSITRGLSGELFF.

This clonotype was seen ten or more times. The chain combines TRBV10-3 with TRBJ2-5; tentatively, D is TRBD1 (6 bases). Trimming removed 3 bases at V and 3 bases at J, with 11 bases between. Looked up from germline, CDR1 is ENHRY and CDR2 is SYGVKD. The CDR3 length is 14 residues. The CDR3 here is CAISDGQIEETQYF. Written as DNA, the CDR3 is TGTGCCATCAGTGATGGACAGATCGAAGAGACCCAGTACTTC.

The V gene is TRBV18, the J gene TRBJ1-1, with no clear D. This CDR3 region has 16 residues. CDR1 and CDR2 (germline): KGHSH, LQKENI. V was clipped by 1 base and J by 1 base, with 13 bases between them. The chain's CDR3 is CASSPRRVLENTEAFF. CDR3 in DNA: TGTGCCAGCTCACCACGGAGGGTATTAGAGAACACTGAAGCTTTCTTT.

This clonotype turned up a few times. The genes are TRBV4-1 and TRBJ2-6; 8 bases align to TRBD1. CDR3 length equals 18 residues. Per the germline V gene, CDR1 is MGHRA and CDR2 is YSYEKL. V lost 2 bases, J lost 0 bases, and 6 bases stayed unmatched. The CDR3 DNA follows: TGCGCCAGCAGCCAAACGACAGGGGCCCTCTCTGGGGCCAACGTCCTGACTTTC. Translating gives CASSQTTGALSGANVLTF.

A note on this clonotype: Since a much larger clone is just one base distant, this may be a read error. Because it lacks the conserved phenylalanine or tryptophan at the end, this CDR3 is likely a read error. The chain joins TRBV14 to TRBJ2-7; 10 bases line up with TRBD2. The CDR3 runs 15 residues. Germline V gene lookup returns CDR1 SGHDN and CDR2 FVKESK. V gave up 4 bases and J gave up 4 bases; unmatched junction bases: 7. The DNA for the CDR3 is TGTGCCAGCAGCCTAGCGGGAGGAGGTATTTACGAGCAGTACCTC. Translating it yields CASSLAGGGIYEQYL.

This clonotype was counted many times. This chain links TRBV29-1 with TRBJ1-2; TRBD1 might be the D (5 bases). Between the trimmed V and J ends, which lost 7 bases and 4 bases, there was a span of 10 bases. Germline V gives CDR1 SQVTM, CDR2 ANQGSEA. CDR3 length: 11 amino acids. CDR3: CSGGESYGYTF. The CDR3 coding sequence is TGCAGCGGAGGGGAGAGCTATGGCTACACCTTC.

The chain combines TRBV28 with TRBJ1-2; 8 nucleotides line up with TRBD1. This CDR3 is 11 amino acids long. Germline V gene data show CDR1 as MDHEN and CDR2 as SYDVKM. The CDR3 nucleotides read TGTGCTACGGGACAGGCTAACCGCTACACCTTC. This translates into CATGQANRYTF.

This clonotype was detected ten times or more. The chain couples TRBV5-1 to TRBJ1-5; maybe TRBD1 (6 bases). Germline V gives CDR1 SGHRS, CDR2 YFSETQ. Trimming pared 0 bases from V and 3 bases from J, leaving 10 bases between. The CDR3 extends over 15 amino acids. The CDR3 sequence: CASSLEGGDNQPQHF. The CDR3 nucleotides read TGCGCCAGCAGCTTGGAGGGGGGAGACAATCAGCCCCAGCATTTT.

In its sample, this clonotype was seen many times. J is TRBJ2-2 and V is TRBV27, with 12 bases fitting TRBD2. V lost 5 bases and J lost 10; bases outside the gene matches: 5. The germline gives CDR1 MNHEY, CDR2 SMNVEV (reference sequence). This CDR3 contains 14 residues. Here the CDR3 reads CASSLAGGPAELFF. CDR3 in DNA: TGTGCCAGCAGTCTAGCGGGAGGGCCCGCGGAGCTGTTTTTT.

This sequence joins TRBV28 and TRBJ1-3, with D unresolved. Trimming took 7 bases from V and 0 from J, leaving 10 bases between them. The CDR3 consists of 14 residues. Germline loops: CDR1 MDHEN, CDR2 SYDVKM. In nucleotides, the CDR3 is TGTGCCAGCACAGTTTTGGGCTCTGGAAACACCATATATTTT. Translating gives CASTVLGSGNTIYF.

This clonotype was picked up many times. The J gene is TRBJ2-1, the V gene TRBV11-3, with D possibly matching TRBD1 (8 bases). The CDR3 consists of 13 residues. Trimming cost V 5 bases and J 10 bases, with 15 bases left between them. Germline V gene data show CDR1 as SGHNT and CDR2 as YENEEA. The chain's CDR3 is CASSTYRGGEQFF. DNA of the CDR3: TGTGCCAGCAGCACTTACAGGGGGGGCGAGCAGTTCTTC.